This T cell receptor (beta chain) was sequenced in a study of blood T cells in healthy people across ages. Findings and caveats of the study: PBMC samples, being unsorted, prevented any conclusive comparison of naive and antigen-experienced cells.

Primed by a sample-barcoded 5' primer and a J-beta primer mix, a second PCR proceeded for 7 to 11 cycles. Carrying 12 random nucleotides, a template-switch adaptor labeled each individual cDNA molecule. TCRdb independently ran MiXCR on the 5' RACE reads; one entry per CDR3 protein. The sample includes 800,000 or so distinct CDR3 sequences, more than 35% of them seen just once. This clonotype has just a few counts. Its antigen is still unknown. CDR3 length: 15 residues. The germline V gene has CDR1 SQVTM and CDR2 ANQGSEA. V lost 1 base and J lost 1; bases outside the gene matches: 3. Every donor provided ten milliliters of peripheral blood. Samples had at least 6 million PBMCs isolated from them.

The J gene is TRBJ1-1, the V gene TRBV29-1; TRBD1 matches 10 bases. The sample comprised blood. The receptor was derived from a man older than 75 in good health. Here the CDR3 reads CSVEAWDRGNTEAFF. CDR3 in DNA: TGCAGCGTTGAAGCCTGGGACAGGGGGAACACTGAAGCTTTCTTT.